One and the same sample provided the 13 T cell receptor beta chains below, sequenced in a study of patients and donors after allogeneic stem cell transplantation. TCRdb reprocessed the RT-PCR reads with MiXCR, giving one entry per CDR3 protein. This sample has about 160,000 distinct CDR3 sequences, with approximately 30% found just once. Sequencing was carried out using blood, either unsorted or a sorted T cell fraction (not recorded which). The origin of the receptors is a human donor who was either an allogeneic HSCT recipient or a stem cell or donor lymphocyte infusion donor (not recorded which). It is not recorded whose cells these are; they may come from a transplant donor.

This clonotype was observed many times. The chain carries TRBV5-1 and TRBJ2-7, with unresolved D. CDR3 length equals 13 residues. Trimming took off 4 bases at V and 3 bases at J, with 11 bases between the two ends. Germline-derived CDR1 and CDR2 are SGHRS and YFSETQ. The chain's CDR3 is CASSGQTYYEQYF. Written as DNA, the CDR3 is TGCGCCAGCAGCGGGCAGACCTACTACGAGCAGTACTTC.

This clonotype showed up just a few times. The rearrangement uses TRBV27 and TRBJ1-1; tentative D call: TRBD1 (5 bases). The CDR3 consists of 14 residues. Germline-derived CDR1 and CDR2 are MNHEY and SMNVEV (reference sequence). V lost 3 bases and J lost 4, with 12 bases in between. The CDR3 DNA reads as TGTGCCAGCAGTTTCTACAGGCTTAGCACTGAAGCTTTCTTT. Its translation: CASSFYRLSTEAFF.

The chain employs TRBV10-3 and TRBJ2-5, with D tentatively TRBD2 (5 bases). The CDR3 spans 13 residues. Trimming shortened V by 11 bases and J by 0 bases, and 13 bases separated the two germline ends. In germline, CDR1 is ENHRY, CDR2 SYGVKD. Here the CDR3 reads CAPYLDYQETQYF. The CDR3 coding sequence is TGTGCCCCATACCTGGACTACCAAGAGACCCAGTACTTC.

This clonotype was detected ten times or more. The chain uses TRBV4-2 and TRBJ1-3, with D unclear. The length of the CDR3 is 16 residues. Between the trimmed V and J ends, which lost 2 bases and 4 bases, there was a span of 15 bases. Germline V gives CDR1 LGHNA, CDR2 YNFKEQ. CDR3: CASSQPASLLGNTIYF. In nucleotides, the CDR3 is TGTGCCAGCAGCCAACCCGCGTCCCTCCTCGGAAACACCATATATTTT.

This clonotype was seen at least ten times. The chain links TRBV29-1 to TRBJ1-2, with 8 bases fitting TRBD1. The germline gives CDR1 SQVTM, CDR2 ANQGSEA. The junction had 6 bases not matched to a gene; V was cut back by 6 bases and J by 6 bases. This CDR3 spans 12 amino acids. Written as DNA, the CDR3 is TGCAGCGTGCTCGGGACAGGCGATGGCTACACCTTC. Translated: CSVLGTGDGYTF.

In its sample, this clonotype was seen a few times. The chain links TRBV6-2 or TRBV6-3 to TRBJ2-5; the D is unclear. The length of the CDR3 is 11 residues. Trimming left V 7 bases short and J 5 bases short, with 8 bases between. Germline V CDR1 and CDR2: MNHEY, SVGEGT. CDR3 in amino acids: CASTPGETQYF. CDR3 nucleotides: TGTGCCAGCACCCCCGGCGAGACCCAGTACTTC.

This clonotype was picked up many times. V gene TRBV2 combines with J gene TRBJ2-1, with unresolved D. The length of the CDR3 is 11 residues. CDR1 SNHLY and CDR2 FYNNEI come from the germline V gene. Deletions cut 6 bases from V and 15 bases from J, with 15 bases between. The CDR3 nucleotides read TGTGCCAGCAGAGCCTCCGTCGTCGGGTTCTTC. Translation gives CASRASVVGFF. Using reference TRBV2 and TRBJ2-1 for the parts outside the CDR3, the full variable domain is EPEVTQTPSHQVTQMGQEVILRCVPISNHLYFYWYRQILGQKVEFLVSFYNNEISEKSEIFDDQFSVERPDGSNFTLKIRSTKLEDSAMYFCASRASVVGFFGPGTRLTVL.

This clonotype was detected a few times. The chain recombines TRBV12-3 or TRBV12-4 with TRBJ1-4; 7 nucleotides agree with TRBD1. The CDR3 runs to 14 residues. The V gene end was trimmed by 6 bases and the J gene end by 6 bases; junction bases not matched to a gene: 7. The CDR3 DNA reads TGTGCCAGCAGGACAGGGTTTCTCGATGAAAAACTGTTTTTT. Protein product: CASRTGFLDEKLFF.

The chain couples TRBV5-1 to TRBJ2-5, with TRBD2 as a possible D gene (6 bases). Per the germline V gene, CDR1 is SGHRS and CDR2 is YFSETQ. The CDR3 covers 13 residues. Trimming took 2 bases from V and 5 from J, leaving 10 bases between them. The CDR3 is CASSLGAGETQYF. The CDR3 nucleotides read TGCGCCAGCAGCTTAGGGGCGGGGGAGACCCAGTACTTC.

This sequence joins TRBV28 and TRBJ2-5; possible D gene TRBD1, 5 bases. CDR3 length: 15 residues. CDR1 is MDHEN, CDR2 SYDVKM, per germline. Trimming took 5 bases from V and 5 from J, leaving 18 bases between them. The CDR3 DNA is TGTGCCAGCAGTCCCAGGGTCGGGTTGTCGGAGACCCAGTACTTC. Its translation: CASSPRVGLSETQYF. Based on the CDR3 plus reference TRBV28 and TRBJ2-5, the full variable domain is DVKVTQSSRYLVKRTGEKVFLECVQDMDHENMFWYRQDPGLGLRLIYFSYDVKMKEKGDIPEGYSVSREKKERFSLILESASTNQTSMYLCASSPRVGLSETQYFGPGTRLLVL.

The rearrangement links TRBV30 to TRBJ1-5; possible D gene TRBD1, 5 bases. The germline CDR1 and CDR2 sequences are GTSNPN and SVGIG (reference sequence). Trimming pared 0 bases from V and 2 bases from J, leaving 11 bases between. The CDR3 sequence is 15 residues long. In DNA form, the CDR3 reads TGTGCCTGGAGTGTAGGGGTAGGCGGCAATCAGCCCCAGCATTTT. Translated: CAWSVGVGGNQPQHF.

The V call is TRBV5-4, the J call TRBJ1-1; D ambiguous. Trimming removed 1 base at V and 0 bases at J, with 10 bases between. The CDR3 spans 15 residues. Germline lookup yields CDR1 SGHNT and CDR2 YYREEE (reference sequence). CDR3 DNA sequence: TGTGCCAGCAGCTTGTTCGGCGTCATGAACACTGAAGCTTTCTTT. This translates into CASSLFGVMNTEAFF.

In its sample, this clonotype was seen a few times. The chain uses TRBV27 and TRBJ2-3; a possible D gene is TRBD2 (6 bases). Trimming removed 10 bases at V and 2 bases at J, with 16 bases between. The CDR3 runs 14 residues. Germline V gene sequence: CDR1 MNHEY, CDR2 SMNVEV (reference sequence). In nucleotides, the CDR3 is TGTGCCACCGTCGCGGGGCTAGACACAGATACGCAGTATTTT. It specifies CATVAGLDTDTQYF.